The 3 T cell receptor beta chains below come from one sample, sequenced in a study of neurological immune-mediated disorders. Using its own MiXCR run on the 5' RACE reads, TCRdb lists one record per CDR3 protein. The table records roughly 47,000 distinct CDR3 sequences, roughly 4.1% of them present only once. Material: PBMCs. The receptor set was obtained from an older woman with multiple sclerosis.

This clonotype was detected many times. V gene TRBV7-2 combines with J gene TRBJ2-6; the D is unclear. Trimming took off 2 bases at V and 1 base at J, with 6 bases between the two ends. CDR1 and CDR2 (germline): SGHTA, FQGNSA. There are 15 residues in the CDR3. CDR3 coding DNA: TGTGCCAGCAGCTTAAGCAGGTCTGGGGCCAACGTCCTGACTTTC. It is translated as CASSLSRSGANVLTF.

Ten or more counts support this clonotype. J is TRBJ2-3 and V is TRBV4-3, with unresolved D. The CDR3 length is 16 residues. The germline V and J ends were trimmed by 0 bases and 3 bases, with 13 bases remaining between them. The germline gives CDR1 LGHNA, CDR2 YSLEER. As DNA, the CDR3 is TGCGCCAGCAGCCAAGATGCGGCAGCAGTGACAGATACGCAGTATTTT. This gives the protein CASSQDAAAVTDTQYF.

The gene calls are TRBV18 and TRBJ1-1; 7 bases line up with TRBD1. The V gene end was trimmed by 2 bases and the J gene end by 3 bases; junction bases not matched to a gene: 6. Germline lookup yields CDR1 KGHSH and CDR2 LQKENI. This CDR3 spans 15 amino acids. The CDR3 DNA sequence: TGTGCCAGCTCACCAGGGAGCAGGGGGGACACTGAAGCTTTCTTT. Amino acids: CASSPGSRGDTEAFF.